Listed below are T cell receptor beta chains from one sample, sequenced in a study of cytomegalovirus exposure and HLA in healthy donors. Measured with immunoSEQ multiplex PCR; TCRdb has only the in-frame clones, and not every one. The top ten hold roughly 2.8% of the sample, which has over 200,000 clones, 85% to 90% seen once. The sample comprised PBMCs. These receptors all stem from a woman between 18 and 30 years old in good health and CMV-seronegative. CDR3s include the opening cysteine and the closing phenylalanine or tryptophan. The D gene is left open where the match is weak. Size tells how often a clone was seen (once, few, many) or the class of an expanded clone, and some rows leave it out.

CDR3: CASSIGRSHEQYF
DNA: TGTGCCAGTAGTATCGGCAGGTCCCACGAGCAGTACTTC
D: -
V: TRBV19
J: TRBJ2-7
size: -

CDR3: CASSSSGGAYEQYF
DNA: TGCGCCAGCAGCTCTAGCGGGGGAGCCTACGAGCAGTACTTC
D: TRBD2
V: TRBV5-1
J: TRBJ2-7
size: -

CDR3: CSAQGVDGYTF
DNA: TGCAGCGCCCAGGGTGTAGACGGCTACACCTTC
D: -
V: TRBV29-1
J: TRBJ1-2
size: -

CDR3: CASSLLPGAEHPGANVLTF
DNA: TGTGCCAGCAGTTTACTTCCAGGAGCGGAGCACCCTGGGGCCAACGTCCTGACTTTC
D: -
V: TRBV27
J: TRBJ2-6
size: -

CDR3: CASSAMDNSDGSNQPQHF
DNA: TGTGCCAGCTCAGCCATGGACAACTCCGATGGGAGCAATCAGCCCCAGCATTTT
D: -
V: TRBV18
J: TRBJ1-5
size: -

CDR3: CASSYSDTTYEQYF
DNA: TGTGCCAGCAGTTACTCGGACACCACCTACGAGCAGTACTTC
D: -
V: TRBV6-6
J: TRBJ2-7
size: few

CDR3: CASSIDTSGSFYEQYF
DNA: TGTGCCAGTAGTATAGATACTAGCGGGAGTTTCTACGAGCAGTACTTC
D: TRBD2
V: TRBV19
J: TRBJ2-7
size: -

CDR3: CASSQVATGESYNEQFF
DNA: TGCGCCAGCAGCCAAGTGGCGACAGGGGAATCCTACAATGAGCAGTTCTTC
D: TRBD1
V: TRBV4-1
J: TRBJ2-1
size: -

CDR3: CASSLNSLPYEQYF
DNA: TGTGCCAGCAGCTTGAACAGCTTACCCTACGAGCAGTACTTC
D: -
V: TRBV5-5
J: TRBJ2-7
size: -

CDR3: CASSLLPPLAQYF
DNA: TGTGCCAGCAGCCTGCTTCCCCCATTAGCCCAGTACTTC
D: -
V: TRBV27
J: TRBJ2-5
size: -

CDR3: CASSPLREAFF
DNA: TGTGCCAGCAGTCCACTGAGGGAGGCTTTCTTT
D: -
V: TRBV27
J: TRBJ1-1
size: once

CDR3: CATSRDLAGNTEAFF
DNA: TGTGCCACCAGCAGAGATCTGGCAGGGAACACTGAAGCTTTCTTT
D: -
V: TRBV15
J: TRBJ1-1
size: few

CDR3: CASSLTGLVSYNEQFF
DNA: TGTGCCAGCAGTTTAACGGGACTAGTGTCCTACAATGAGCAGTTCTTC
D: TRBD2
V: TRBV2
J: TRBJ2-1
size: -

CDR3: CSVEDTGGPYEQYF
DNA: TGCAGCGTTGAAGACACAGGGGGCCCCTACGAGCAGTACTTC
D: TRBD1
V: TRBV29-1
J: TRBJ2-7
size: -

CDR3: CASSHEAEIAQPQHF
DNA: TGTGCCAGCAGTCATGAGGCGGAAATTGCTCAGCCCCAGCATTTT
D: -
V: TRBV2
J: TRBJ1-5
size: -

CDR3: CSVEWDSYGYTF
DNA: TGCAGCGTTGAATGGGACAGCTATGGCTACACCTTC
D: TRBD1
V: TRBV29-1
J: TRBJ1-2
size: -

CDR3: CASSFYRENTEAFF
DNA: TGTGCCAGCAGCTTCTACAGGGAAAACACTGAAGCTTTCTTT
D: -
V: TRBV7-9
J: TRBJ1-1
size: -

CDR3: CASSVELAGALDEQFF
DNA: TGTGCCAGCAGCGTTGAACTAGCGGGAGCTCTCGATGAGCAGTTCTTC
D: TRBD2
V: TRBV9
J: TRBJ2-1
size: -

CDR3: CSIQPGLF
DNA: TGCAGCATACAACCGGGACTTTTT
D: -
V: TRBV29-1
J: TRBJ1-1
size: -

CDR3: CASREAGGLGNQPQHF
DNA: TGTGCCAGCAGAGAGGCAGGGGGCCTTGGCAATCAGCCCCAGCATTTT
D: TRBD1
V: TRBV2
J: TRBJ1-5
size: -

CDR3: CAISDRGSGVYEQYF
DNA: TGTGCCATCAGTGACCGTGGTTCAGGGGTCTACGAGCAGTACTTC
D: -
V: TRBV10-3
J: TRBJ2-7
size: -

CDR3: CASSLWGRRNKNIQYF
DNA: TGTGCCAGCAGCTTATGGGGCAGGCGTAACAAAAACATTCAGTACTTC
D: -
V: TRBV7-9
J: TRBJ2-4
size: -

CDR3: CASSLARLTEWQYF
DNA: TGCGCCAGCAGCTTGGCGCGGTTAACGGAGTGGCAGTACTTC
D: -
V: TRBV5-1
J: TRBJ2-7
size: -

CDR3: CASSYSMEGADEQFF
DNA: TGTGCCAGCAGTTACTCGATGGAAGGGGCCGATGAGCAGTTCTTC
D: -
V: TRBV6-6
J: TRBJ2-1
size: -

CDR3: CASREGSTNYGYTF
DNA: TGTGCCAGCCGCGAGGGCAGCACTAACTATGGCTACACCTTC
D: -
V: TRBV28
J: TRBJ1-2
size: -

CDR3: CASSASGNRYTEAFF
DNA: TGCGCCAGCAGCGCCTCCGGGAACAGATACACTGAAGCTTTCTTT
D: -
V: TRBV5-1
J: TRBJ1-1
size: -

CDR3: CASSSGLGSYEQYF
DNA: TGTGCCAGCAGCTCGGGACTAGGATCCTACGAGCAGTACTTC
D: TRBD2
V: TRBV5-6
J: TRBJ2-7
size: -

CDR3: CASSFGGYTEAFF
DNA: TGTGCCAGCAGTTTCGGGGGGTACACTGAAGCTTTCTTT
D: -
V: TRBV28
J: TRBJ1-1
size: -

CDR3: CASSFRTGTEAFF
DNA: TGTGCCAGCAGTTTTCGGACTGGCACTGAAGCTTTCTTT
D: -
V: TRBV28
J: TRBJ1-1
size: -

CDR3: CASNGESSYNEQFF
DNA: TGTGCCAGCAACGGGGAAAGCTCCTACAATGAGCAGTTCTTC
D: -
V: TRBV11-2
J: TRBJ2-1
size: -

CDR3: CASSGDRGWNEQFF
DNA: TGTGCCAGCAGTGGTGACAGGGGTTGGAATGAGCAGTTCTTC
D: TRBD1
V: TRBV2
J: TRBJ2-1
size: once

CDR3: CASSFGTSGTGELFF
DNA: TGTGCCAGCAGTTTCGGGACTAGCGGAACCGGGGAGCTGTTTTTT
D: TRBD2
V: TRBV27
J: TRBJ2-2
size: -

CDR3: CATSRDRNTEAFF
DNA: TGTGCCACCAGCAGAGATAGGAACACTGAAGCTTTCTTT
D: -
V: TRBV15
J: TRBJ1-1
size: -

CDR3: CSAIYVRETSF
DNA: TGCAGTGCTATATATGTTCGGGAGACGTCTTTC
D: -
V: TRBV20-1
J: TRBJ2-7
size: -

CDR3: CASSQQGTPVTGELFF
DNA: TGTGCCAGCAGCCAACAGGGGACCCCCGTCACCGGGGAGCTGTTTTTT
D: TRBD1
V: TRBV13
J: TRBJ2-2
size: -

CDR3: CASSIPGQNYGYTF
DNA: TGTGCCAGCAGTATACCGGGACAGAACTATGGCTACACCTTC
D: TRBD1
V: TRBV28
J: TRBJ1-2
size: -

CDR3: CASSPAGLSYEQYF
DNA: TGTGCCAGTAGTCCTGCAGGGCTCTCCTACGAGCAGTACTTC
D: -
V: TRBV19
J: TRBJ2-7
size: -

CDR3: CASLGLAGDNEQFF
DNA: TGTGCCAGCCTCGGACTAGCGGGGGACAATGAGCAGTTCTTC
D: TRBD2
V: TRBV10-3
J: TRBJ2-1
size: -

CDR3: CASSLDGTSEETQYF
DNA: TGTGCCAGCAGCTTAGATGGGACTAGCGAAGAGACCCAGTACTTC
D: TRBD2
V: TRBV11-2
J: TRBJ2-5
size: -

CDR3: CASSPRQGSPTEAFF
DNA: TGTGCCAGCAGCCCCAGACAGGGGTCCCCCACTGAAGCTTTCTTT
D: TRBD1
V: TRBV7-9
J: TRBJ1-1
size: -

CDR3: CASSSSESWATGELFF
DNA: TGTGCCAGCAGCTCCAGTGAGTCCTGGGCGACCGGGGAGCTGTTTTTT
D: -
V: TRBV7-6
J: TRBJ2-2
size: -

CDR3: CASRATGEPEAFF
DNA: TGTGCCAGCAGGGCGACAGGGGAGCCTGAAGCTTTCTTT
D: TRBD1
V: TRBV6-6
J: TRBJ1-1
size: -